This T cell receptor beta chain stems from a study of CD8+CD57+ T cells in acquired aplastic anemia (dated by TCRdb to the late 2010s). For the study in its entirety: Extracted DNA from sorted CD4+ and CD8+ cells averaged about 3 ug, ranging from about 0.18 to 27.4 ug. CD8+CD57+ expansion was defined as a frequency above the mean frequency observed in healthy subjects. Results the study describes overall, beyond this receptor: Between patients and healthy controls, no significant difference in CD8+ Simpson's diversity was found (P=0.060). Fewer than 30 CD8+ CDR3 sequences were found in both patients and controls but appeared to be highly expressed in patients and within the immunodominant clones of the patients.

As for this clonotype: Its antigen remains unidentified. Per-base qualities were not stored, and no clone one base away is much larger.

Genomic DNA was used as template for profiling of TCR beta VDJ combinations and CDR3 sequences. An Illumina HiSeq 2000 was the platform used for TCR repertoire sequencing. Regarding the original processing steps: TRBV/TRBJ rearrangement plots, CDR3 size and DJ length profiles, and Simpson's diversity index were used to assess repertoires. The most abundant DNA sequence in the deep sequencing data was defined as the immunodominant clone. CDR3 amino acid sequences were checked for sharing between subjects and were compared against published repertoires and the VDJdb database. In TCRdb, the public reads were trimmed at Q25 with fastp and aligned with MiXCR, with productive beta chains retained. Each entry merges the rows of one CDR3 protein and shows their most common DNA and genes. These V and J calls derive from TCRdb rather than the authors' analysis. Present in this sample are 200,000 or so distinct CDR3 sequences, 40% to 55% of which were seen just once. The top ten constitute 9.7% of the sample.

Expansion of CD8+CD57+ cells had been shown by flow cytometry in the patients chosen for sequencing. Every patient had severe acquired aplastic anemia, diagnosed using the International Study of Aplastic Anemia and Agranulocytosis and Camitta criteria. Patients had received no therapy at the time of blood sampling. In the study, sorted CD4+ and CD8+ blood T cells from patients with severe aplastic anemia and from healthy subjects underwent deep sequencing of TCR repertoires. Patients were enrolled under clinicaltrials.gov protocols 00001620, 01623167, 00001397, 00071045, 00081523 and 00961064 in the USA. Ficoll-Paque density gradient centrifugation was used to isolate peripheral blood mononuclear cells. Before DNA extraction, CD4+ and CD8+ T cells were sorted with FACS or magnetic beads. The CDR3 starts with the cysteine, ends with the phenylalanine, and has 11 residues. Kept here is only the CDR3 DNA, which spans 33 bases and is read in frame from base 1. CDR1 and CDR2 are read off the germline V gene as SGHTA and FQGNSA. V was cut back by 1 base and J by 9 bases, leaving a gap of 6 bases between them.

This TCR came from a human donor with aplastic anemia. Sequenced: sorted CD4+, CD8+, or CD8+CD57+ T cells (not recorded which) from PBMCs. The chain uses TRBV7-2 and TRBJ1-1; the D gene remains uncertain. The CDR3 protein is CASSLVGKAFF. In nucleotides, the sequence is TGTGCCAGCAGCTTAGTGGGGAAAGCTTTCTTT.